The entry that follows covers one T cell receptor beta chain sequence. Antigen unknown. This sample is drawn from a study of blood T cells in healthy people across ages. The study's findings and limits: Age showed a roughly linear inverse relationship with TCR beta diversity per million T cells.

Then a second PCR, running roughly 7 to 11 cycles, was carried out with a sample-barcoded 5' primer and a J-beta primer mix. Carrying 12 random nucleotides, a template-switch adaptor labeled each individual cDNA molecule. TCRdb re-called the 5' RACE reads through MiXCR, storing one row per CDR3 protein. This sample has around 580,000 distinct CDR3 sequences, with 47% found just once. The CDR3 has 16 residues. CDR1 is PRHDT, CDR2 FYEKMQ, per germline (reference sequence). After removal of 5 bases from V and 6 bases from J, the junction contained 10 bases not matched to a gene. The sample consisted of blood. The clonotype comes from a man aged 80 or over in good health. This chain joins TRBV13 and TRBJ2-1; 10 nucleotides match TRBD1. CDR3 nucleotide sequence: TGTGCCAGCAGCCCCGATGGACAGGGGGGTGGCAATGAGCAGTTCTTC. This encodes CASSPDGQGGGNEQFF.